The T cell receptor beta chain described here comes from a study of blood T cell repertoires in COVID-19. Study summary: Acute and convalescent COVID-19 specimens originated in the United States, Italy and Spain. Sample material is recorded as cDNA or gDNA derived from T cells, B-cell-depleted T cells, or PBMCs.

In the study's own analysis: How many nucleated cells were present was estimated from reference gene primer amplification. Generated by immunoSEQ multiplex PCR, the TCRdb table keeps only in-frame clones and is missing some. That table furnishes V, J and clone size, whereas the DNA furnished D and trimming. Seen here are approximately 90,000 clones, approximately 91% observed once, and the top ten hold approximately 3.6%. V dropped 9 bases and J dropped 3; count of bases not matched to a gene: 11. Per germline, CDR1 MNHEY and CDR2 SMNVEV (reference sequence). The CDR3 consists of 16 residues. The chain combines TRBV27 with TRBJ2-2, with 9 bases fitting TRBD2. The source is a woman between 70 and 85 years old with acute or convalescent COVID-19. Sequenced sample: peripheral blood. The CDR3 nucleotides are TGTGCCAGGACCCACCCTAGCGGGACCGACACCGGGGAGCTGTTTTTT. Protein: CARTHPSGTDTGELFF.